This T cell receptor beta chain came from a study of OX40 agonist ivuxolimab in advanced cancers. Study in general: Dose-escalation subjects each had hepatocellular carcinoma, melanoma, renal cell or head and neck cancer.

Study results and limitations: Researchers did not establish what antigens the expanded peripheral T cells target. Averaged across samples, CD8+ T cells carried more expanded clones than CD4+ did.

The CDR3 length is 15 residues. V dropped 5 bases and J dropped 0 bases, with 11 bases sitting between them. CDR1 is SGHVS and CDR2 is FQNEAQ in the germline V gene. Remarks on this clone: The antigen is undetermined.

Data came from immunoSEQ multiplex PCR; TCRdb stores just in-frame clones and leaves some out. In the table there are more than 75,000 clones, roughly four fifths of which are singletons. This clonotype was obtained from an adult with an advanced solid tumor such as melanoma, head and neck, liver or kidney cancer. Sequenced here: CD4+ or CD8+ T cells sorted from blood, sampled in a trial of the OX40 agonist ivuxolimab. The chain recombines TRBV7-8 with TRBJ2-1; unclear D gene. The CDR3 sequence is CASSPDGPSYNEQFF. The CDR3 DNA sequence: TGTGCCAGCAGCCCGGACGGCCCCTCCTACAATGAGCAGTTCTTC.